The clone carrying this T cell receptor (beta chain) was observed at least ten times. Its antigen is not known. This sample is drawn from a study of regulatory T cells in long-lasting Graves disease. Whole-study results and caveats: Persistent disease was associated with favored TRBV28 usage and with favored use of TRBJ1-2 and TRBJ2-5.

The V segment lost 6 bases and the J segment 6 bases; nucleotides outside the gene matches: 4. The germline gives CDR1 SNHLY, CDR2 FYNNEI. The CDR3 spans 14 residues. Combining iRepertoire HTBI primers with Arm-PCR of CDR3 regions, the authors built TCR beta libraries. MiXCR, applied by TCRdb to the multiplex PCR reads, yields one record per CDR3 protein. The table lists some 370,000 distinct CDR3 sequences, approximately 23% of them singletons. Time point defined: persistent/refractory GD, antithyroid drugs over 5 years with positive TRAb. Extracted RNA from PBMCs served as the source of the TCR library.

Source: peripheral blood mononuclear cells (PBMCs), taken when the disease was refractory, from a patient treated with antithyroid drugs. The receptor was isolated from a woman between 35 and 50 years old with Graves disease. The chain couples TRBV2 to TRBJ1-6; 8 positions agree with TRBD1. CDR3 nucleotide sequence: TGTGCCAGCAGGGGGACAGGTTCTAATTCACCCCTCCACTTT. Translated: CASRGTGSNSPLHF.